This T cell receptor (beta chain) was captured in a study of T cell responses to AZD1222 COVID-19 vaccine. Overall study findings and caveats: The number of AZD1222 recipients seropositive at baseline was only 6 or 7. Clonal diversity was possibly underestimated, and white British individuals and females predominated among donors.

Sequencing was performed with immunoSEQ multiplex PCR; in TCRdb, only in-frame clones are kept and a portion is missing. Counted here are 110,000 to 150,000 clones, about 92% occurring once; the ten biggest clones make up 7.5% to 9.5%. The CDR3 extends over 13 amino acids. V lost 11 bases to trimming and J lost 6 bases; unmatched junction nucleotides: 11. Per germline, CDR1 SGHTA and CDR2 FQGTGA. Regarding this clone: Its antigen is unknown.

This chain joins TRBV7-3 and TRBJ2-7; 9 bases map to TRBD1. This TCR was recovered from an adult in good health. The sample was peripheral blood, taken on day 0 of AZD1222 vaccination. The CDR3 sequence is CASGTGYFREQYF. As DNA, the CDR3 is TGTGCCTCCGGGACAGGGTACTTTCGCGAGCAGTACTTC. Full variable domain (rest looked up from reference TRBV7-3 and TRBJ2-7): GAGVSQTPSNKVTEKGKYVELRCDPISGHTALYWYRQSLGQGPEFLIYFQGTGAADDSGLPNDRFFAVRPEGSVSTLKIQRTERGDSAVYLCASGTGYFREQYFGPGTRLTVT.